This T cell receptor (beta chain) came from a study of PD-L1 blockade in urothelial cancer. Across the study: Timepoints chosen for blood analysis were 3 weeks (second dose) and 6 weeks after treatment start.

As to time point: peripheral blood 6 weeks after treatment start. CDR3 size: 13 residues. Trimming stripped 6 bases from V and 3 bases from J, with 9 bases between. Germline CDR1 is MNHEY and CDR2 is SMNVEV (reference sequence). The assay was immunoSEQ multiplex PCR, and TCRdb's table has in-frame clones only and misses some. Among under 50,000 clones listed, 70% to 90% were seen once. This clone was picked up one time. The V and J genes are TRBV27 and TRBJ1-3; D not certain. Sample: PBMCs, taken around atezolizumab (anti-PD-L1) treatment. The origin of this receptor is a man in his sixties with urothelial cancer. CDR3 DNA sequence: TGTGCCAGCAGCCTCAGCGGTGGAAACACCATATATTTT. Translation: CASSLSGGNTIYF.